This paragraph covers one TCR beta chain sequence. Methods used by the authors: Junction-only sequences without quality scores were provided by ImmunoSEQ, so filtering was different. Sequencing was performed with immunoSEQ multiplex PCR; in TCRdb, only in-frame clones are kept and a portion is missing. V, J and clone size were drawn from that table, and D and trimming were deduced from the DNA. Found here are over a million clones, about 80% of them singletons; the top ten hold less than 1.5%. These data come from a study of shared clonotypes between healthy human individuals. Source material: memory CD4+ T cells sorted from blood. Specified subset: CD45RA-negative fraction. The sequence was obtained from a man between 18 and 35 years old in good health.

CDR3 coding DNA: TGCGCCAGCAGCCATACGGACACAACTGGGGAGCTGTTTTTT. This translates into CASSHTDTTGELFF. The gene calls are TRBV5-1 and TRBJ2-2; D might be TRBD1 (5 bases). The V gene lost 4 bases and the J gene lost 8 bases, with 15 bases spanning the gap. In germline, CDR1 is SGHRS, CDR2 YFSETQ. The CDR3 extends over 14 amino acids.